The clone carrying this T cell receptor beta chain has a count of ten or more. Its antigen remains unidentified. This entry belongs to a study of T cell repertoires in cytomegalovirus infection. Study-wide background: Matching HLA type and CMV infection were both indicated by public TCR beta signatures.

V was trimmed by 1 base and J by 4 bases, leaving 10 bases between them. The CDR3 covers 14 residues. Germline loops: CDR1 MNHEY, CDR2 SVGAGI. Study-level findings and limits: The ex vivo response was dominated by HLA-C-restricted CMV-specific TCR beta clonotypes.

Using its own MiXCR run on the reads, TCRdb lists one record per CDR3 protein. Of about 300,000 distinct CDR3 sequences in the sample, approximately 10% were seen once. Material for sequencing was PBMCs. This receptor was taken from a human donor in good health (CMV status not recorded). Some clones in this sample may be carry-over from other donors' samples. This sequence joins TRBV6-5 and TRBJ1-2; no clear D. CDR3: CASSYYRQGYGYTF. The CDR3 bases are TGTGCCAGCAGTTACTATCGGCAAGGCTATGGCTACACCTTC.